This T cell receptor (beta chain) was captured in a study of T cells in Graves' hyperthyroidism and ophthalmopathy. Germline-derived CDR1 and CDR2 are SGHDN and FVKESK. V was pared by 2 bases and J by 4 bases, with 11 bases between. This CDR3 has 15 residues. The CDR3 regions of TCR beta were amplified from RNA transcripts. RT-PCR in the first round (using the HTBI primer set) targeted the TCR CDR3. TCRdb reprocessed the multiplex PCR reads via MiXCR and lists one record per CDR3 protein. The sample has 500,000 to 600,000 distinct CDR3 sequences; around 42% are singletons. Sequenced input: peripheral blood or thyroid tissue (not recorded which). This clonotype was obtained from an adult woman with Graves' disease, either hyperthyroidism or ophthalmopathy (not recorded which). The gene calls are TRBV14 and TRBJ1-4; no reliable D call. Here the CDR3 DNA reads TGTGCCAGCAGCCAATCTGTACCGCGTAATGAAAAACTGTTTTTT. The encoded protein is CASSQSVPRNEKLFF.